This TCR beta chain came from a study of blood T cell repertoires in COVID-19. TCRdb's table, derived via immunoSEQ multiplex PCR, lists solely in-frame clones and lacks some. The sample lists about 230,000 clones, approximately 88% seen once, with roughly 2.3% in the top ten. The trim removed 2 bases at V and 1 base at J, leaving 2 bases unmatched. CDR3 length: 15 amino acids. The germline CDR1 and CDR2 sequences are LGHNA and YSLEER. The chain links TRBV4-3 to TRBJ2-5; 9 positions match TRBD2. The sequenced sample consisted of PBMCs or T cells enriched from blood (not recorded which). This clonotype was obtained from a woman in her forties with acute COVID-19. This chain's CDR3 is CASSQLAGLQETQYF. CDR3 in DNA: TGCGCCAGCAGCCAACTAGCGGGACTCCAAGAGACCCAGTACTTC.